This is a list of T cell receptor beta chains from one sample in a study of blood T cell repertoires in COVID-19. The data were produced by immunoSEQ multiplex PCR, yet TCRdb's version contains in-frame clones alone and is incomplete. This table has 15,000 to 20,000 clones, 80% to 85% appearing once. The sample comprised peripheral blood. The receptors were sampled from a man in his 60s with acute or convalescent COVID-19. Both conserved end residues are part of each CDR3. Each record gives: D gene, clone size, J gene, V gene, CDR3 length, CDR3 protein, CDR3 DNA. D genes are given only for firm matches. Part of the rows lack a size; the others show once, few, many or a class for expanded clones.

>TRBD1|-|TRBJ1-2|TRBV6-6|14
CASSLDRGNIGYTF
TGTGCCAGCAGTTTGGACAGGGGGAACATCGGCTACACCTTC
>TRBD1|-|TRBJ1-6|TRBV7-2|13
CASSLQGESPLHF
TGTGCCAGCAGCTTACAGGGGGAATCACCCCTCCACTTT
>TRBD2|-|TRBJ2-1|TRBV2|13
CASTSGGYNEQFF
TGTGCCAGCACTAGCGGGGGTTACAATGAGCAGTTCTTC
>TRBD2|-|TRBJ2-7|TRBV4-1|22
CASSQDIRGVWTSGDRGYEQYF
TGCGCCAGCAGCCAAGATATACGGGGGGTGTGGACTAGCGGGGATAGGGGCTACGAGCAGTACTTC
>-|medium-sized|TRBJ2-7|TRBV5-6|13
CASSLADYYEQYF
TGTGCCAGCAGCTTGGCGGACTACTACGAGCAGTACTTC
>-|-|TRBJ2-5|TRBV7-9|14
CASSLAGSQETQYF
TGTGCCAGCAGCTTAGCGGGCAGTCAAGAGACCCAGTACTTC
>TRBD2|-|TRBJ2-3|TRBV5-1|18
CASSLGGLAERITDTQYF
TGCGCCAGCAGCTTGGGGGGACTAGCGGAGAGAATCACAGATACGCAGTATTTT
>-|-|TRBJ1-5|TRBV13|12
CASSLGLEPQHF
TGTGCCAGCAGCTTAGGGCTAGAGCCCCAGCATTTT
>-|few|TRBJ1-4|TRBV2|14
CASKEAASNEKLFF
TGTGCCAGCAAGGAGGCGGCCTCTAATGAAAAACTGTTTTTT
>TRBD1|-|TRBJ1-2|TRBV2|14
CASSRGQGSYGYTF
TGTGCCAGCAGTCGGGGACAGGGAAGCTATGGCTACACCTTC
>TRBD1|-|TRBJ1-1|TRBV24-1|13
CATRKQGGTEAFF
TGTGCCACCAGGAAACAGGGGGGAACTGAAGCTTTCTTT
>-|-|TRBJ2-3|TRBV9|14
CASTRTVQGDTQYF
TGTGCCAGCACCAGGACAGTCCAGGGAGATACGCAGTATTTT
>-|few|TRBJ1-3|TRBV25-1|13
CASVRNSGNTIYF
TGTGCCAGCGTCAGAAACTCTGGAAACACCATATATTTT
>-|few|TRBJ2-7|TRBV7-9|14
CASSLYSKPYEQYF
TGTGCCAGCAGCTTATACAGTAAGCCCTACGAGCAGTACTTC